This TCR beta chain was found in a study of a mutant IDH1 vaccine in newly diagnosed glioma. Study details: Beforehand, treatment had been radiotherapy, temozolomide, or both; the majority received both.

With 4 bases removed from V and 8 bases from J, the gap between germline ends came to 18 bases. Germline V gives CDR1 SGHKS, CDR2 YYEKEE (reference sequence). The CDR3 spans 15 residues. Time point described: baseline, week 1 (first vaccination visit). Treatment described: pre-vaccination baseline after standard-of-care therapy. New WHO grade 3 or 4 IDH1-mutant, ATRX-lost astrocytomas were present in all donors. Using immunoSEQ multiplex PCR, the repertoire was profiled, and TCRdb retains in-frame clones only, with some absent. In the table there are some 100,000 clones, about four fifths of which are singletons. As for this clone: Its specificity is unknown.

Study observations and caveats: Any relationship between pseudoprogression and changes in top peripheral T cell clonotypes seemed absent. Most patients, 85% to 95%, showed vaccine-induced immune responses.

The chain carries TRBV5-5 and TRBJ1-4; perhaps TRBD1 as D (5 bases). This TCR derives from a woman in her forties or fifties with glioma. The material sequenced was PBMCs, taken from a glioma patient treated with radiotherapy, temozolomide or both. For the CDR3, the DNA is TGTGCCAGCAGCCAAGATGCGCAGGGTTCAGAAAAACTGTTTTTT. It is translated as CASSQDAQGSEKLFF.